This T cell receptor beta chain derives from a study of blood T cell repertoires in COVID-19. Study-level information: The United States, Italy and Spain supplied acute and convalescent COVID-19 samples. The cDNA or gDNA used as material had been derived from T cells, B-cell-depleted T cells, or PBMCs.

The assay was immunoSEQ multiplex PCR, and TCRdb's table has in-frame clones only and misses some. This sample has approximately 300,000 clones; 90% occur once, and the top ten carry around 3.9%. A COVID-19 case was met by exposed participants within 2 weeks before study entry. Per germline, CDR1 LNHDA and CDR2 SQIVND (reference sequence). Trimming at V came to 6 bases and at J to 5 bases, leaving 3 bases not matched to a gene. This CDR3 spans 12 amino acids. The sequencing input was PBMCs or T cells enriched from blood (not recorded which). The V gene is TRBV19, the J gene TRBJ1-1, with 7 bases that match TRBD1. The TCR originated in a woman in her twenties or thirties who had been exposed to COVID-19. CDR3 loop: CASSQGQTEAFF. As DNA, the CDR3 is TGTGCCAGTAGCCAGGGACAGACTGAAGCTTTCTTT.